This is a list of T cell receptor beta chains from one sample in a study of beta chain features in type 1 diabetes. Profiled with immunoSEQ multiplex PCR; TCRdb holds only in-frame clones, not every one. The sample has around 56,000 clones, 52% seen once. Input material: Tregs from blood. All receptors derive from a woman between 40 and 55 years old with type 1 diabetes. Both conserved end residues are part of each CDR3. Each record gives: V gene, clone size, D gene, J gene, CDR3 protein, CDR3 DNA. The D gene is left open where the match is weak. Rows give clone size only sometimes, using once, few, many, or a class for an expanded clone.

V gene: TRBV25-1
clone size: few
D gene: TRBD1
J gene: TRBJ2-5
CDR3 protein: CASAPRDRQETQYF
CDR3 DNA: TGTGCCAGCGCCCCTCGGGACAGACAAGAGACCCAGTACTTC

V gene: TRBV9
clone size: NA
D gene: TRBD2
J gene: TRBJ2-3
CDR3 protein: CASNPGLAGAGTDTQYF
CDR3 DNA: TGTGCCAGCAACCCGGGACTAGCGGGGGCCGGCACAGATACGCAGTATTTT

V gene: TRBV6-5
clone size: NA
D gene: NA
J gene: TRBJ2-7
CDR3 protein: CASSYEGERTKQYF
CDR3 DNA: TGTGCCAGCAGTTACGAGGGAGAACGTACGAAGCAGTACTTC

V gene: TRBV2
clone size: few
D gene: NA
J gene: TRBJ1-2
CDR3 protein: CASSEGRRGYTF
CDR3 DNA: TGTGCCAGCAGTGAGGGCAGACGAGGCTACACCTTC

V gene: TRBV11-3
clone size: NA
D gene: TRBD2
J gene: TRBJ2-3
CDR3 protein: CASSLGLAGGRTDTQYF
CDR3 DNA: TGTGCCAGCAGCTTAGGCCTAGCGGGGGGCCGCACAGATACGCAGTATTTT

V gene: TRBV4-3
clone size: NA
D gene: NA
J gene: TRBJ1-5
CDR3 protein: CASSQQISNQPQHF
CDR3 DNA: TGCGCCAGCAGCCAACAGATTAGCAATCAGCCCCAGCATTTT

V gene: TRBV28
clone size: NA
D gene: TRBD2
J gene: TRBJ2-5
CDR3 protein: CASSLLASGRQETQYF
CDR3 DNA: TGTGCCAGCAGTTTATTGGCTAGCGGTCGACAAGAGACCCAGTACTTC

V gene: TRBV5-1
clone size: NA
D gene: TRBD1
J gene: TRBJ2-1
CDR3 protein: CASSVGQGFTYNEQLF
CDR3 DNA: TGCGCCAGCAGCGTGGGACAGGGTTTCACCTACAATGAGCAGCTCTTC

V gene: TRBV18
clone size: few
D gene: NA
J gene: TRBJ1-6
CDR3 protein: CASSPEALYNSPLHF
CDR3 DNA: TGTGCCAGCTCACCGGAGGCCCTCTATAATTCACCCCTCCACTTT

V gene: TRBV29-1
clone size: NA
D gene: NA
J gene: TRBJ1-1
CDR3 protein: CSVESDMNTEAFF
CDR3 DNA: TGCAGCGTTGAATCCGACATGAACACTGAAGCTTTCTTT

V gene: TRBV5-1
clone size: few
D gene: NA
J gene: TRBJ1-5
CDR3 protein: CASSPQAGRGQPQHF
CDR3 DNA: TGCGCCAGCAGCCCCCAAGCGGGGAGAGGTCAGCCCCAGCATTTT

V gene: TRBV29-1
clone size: few
D gene: NA
J gene: TRBJ2-6
CDR3 protein: CSVDPSGANVLTF
CDR3 DNA: TGCAGCGTTGACCCTTCTGGGGCCAACGTCCTGACTTTC

V gene: TRBV6-5
clone size: few
D gene: NA
J gene: TRBJ1-3
CDR3 protein: CASTTDIYSGNTIYF
CDR3 DNA: TGTGCCAGCACTACTGACATCTACTCTGGAAACACCATATATTTT

V gene: TRBV19
clone size: NA
D gene: NA
J gene: TRBJ1-5
CDR3 protein: CASSIGWQGGQPQHF
CDR3 DNA: TGTGCCAGTAGTATAGGGTGGCAGGGAGGTCAGCCCCAGCATTTT

V gene: TRBV6-5
clone size: NA
D gene: NA
J gene: TRBJ1-2
CDR3 protein: CASTSRGFGYTF
CDR3 DNA: TGTGCCAGCACCTCTAGAGGGTTTGGCTACACCTTC

V gene: TRBV6-1
clone size: NA
D gene: TRBD1
J gene: TRBJ2-7
CDR3 protein: CASWDRVGEQYF
CDR3 DNA: TGTGCCAGCTGGGACAGGGTCGGCGAGCAGTACTTC

V gene: TRBV18
clone size: NA
D gene: TRBD1
J gene: TRBJ1-1
CDR3 protein: CASSPDRAGEAFF
CDR3 DNA: TGTGCCAGCTCACCCGACAGGGCGGGTGAAGCTTTCTTT

V gene: TRBV19
clone size: NA
D gene: TRBD2
J gene: TRBJ2-3
CDR3 protein: CASSISLLAGAGDTQYF
CDR3 DNA: TGTGCCAGTAGTATCTCGTTGCTAGCGGGGGCCGGGGATACGCAGTATTTT

V gene: TRBV7-3
clone size: few
D gene: TRBD1
J gene: TRBJ2-3
CDR3 protein: CASSLMGTGAGDTQYF
CDR3 DNA: TGTGCCAGCAGCTTAATGGGGACAGGAGCGGGAGATACGCAGTATTTT

V gene: TRBV13
clone size: few
D gene: TRBD2
J gene: TRBJ2-3
CDR3 protein: CASSYPRLAGGSTDTQYF
CDR3 DNA: TGTGCCAGCAGCTACCCAAGGCTAGCGGGAGGTAGCACAGATACGCAGTATTTT

V gene: TRBV20-1
clone size: NA
D gene: NA
J gene: TRBJ2-7
CDR3 protein: CSATGKGEQYF
CDR3 DNA: TGCAGTGCTACAGGGAAGGGCGAGCAGTACTTC

V gene: TRBV7-9
clone size: NA
D gene: TRBD1
J gene: TRBJ2-1
CDR3 protein: CASSSPRGRTYNEQFF
CDR3 DNA: TGTGCCAGCAGCAGCCCCAGGGGGAGAACCTACAATGAGCAGTTCTTC

V gene: TRBV7-2
clone size: medium-sized
D gene: NA
J gene: TRBJ2-6
CDR3 protein: CASSLVGGVGANVLTF
CDR3 DNA: TGTGCCAGCAGCTTAGTAGGGGGGGTCGGGGCCAACGTCCTGACTTTC

V gene: TRBV5-1
clone size: few
D gene: TRBD1
J gene: TRBJ1-1
CDR3 protein: CASSVRQGNTEAFF
CDR3 DNA: TGCGCCAGCAGCGTACGACAGGGGAACACTGAAGCTTTCTTT

V gene: TRBV5-4
clone size: NA
D gene: NA
J gene: TRBJ2-2
CDR3 protein: CASSFERSPNTGELFF
CDR3 DNA: TGTGCCAGCAGCTTTGAGAGGAGCCCGAACACCGGGGAGCTGTTTTTT

V gene: TRBV29-1
clone size: NA
D gene: NA
J gene: TRBJ1-1
CDR3 protein: CSVLTGRSGTEAFF
CDR3 DNA: TGCAGCGTGCTGACAGGCCGCTCGGGTACTGAAGCTTTCTTT

V gene: TRBV19
clone size: NA
D gene: NA
J gene: TRBJ1-5
CDR3 protein: CASSMDPGLNNQPQHF
CDR3 DNA: TGTGCCAGTAGTATGGACCCGGGACTGAACAATCAGCCCCAGCATTTT

V gene: TRBV5-4
clone size: NA
D gene: NA
J gene: TRBJ1-1
CDR3 protein: CASSLMANTEAFF
CDR3 DNA: TGTGCCAGCAGCTTGATGGCGAACACTGAAGCTTTCTTT

V gene: TRBV28
clone size: NA
D gene: TRBD1
J gene: TRBJ1-2
CDR3 protein: CASSLAGGYGYTF
CDR3 DNA: TGTGCCAGCAGTTTAGCAGGGGGGTATGGCTACACCTTC

V gene: TRBV7-2
clone size: few
D gene: NA
J gene: TRBJ2-7
CDR3 protein: CASSYRVARGNEQYF
CDR3 DNA: TGTGCCAGCAGTTACCGGGTAGCCAGAGGGAACGAGCAGTACTTC

V gene: TRBV7-3
clone size: NA
D gene: TRBD2
J gene: TRBJ2-3
CDR3 protein: CASSLRGSGGAGVDTQYF
CDR3 DNA: TGTGCCAGCAGCTTACGGGGGAGCGGGGGGGCCGGTGTAGATACGCAGTATTTT

V gene: TRBV30
clone size: NA
D gene: NA
J gene: TRBJ2-6
CDR3 protein: CAGTGSGANVLTF
CDR3 DNA: TGTGCCGGGACGGGCTCTGGGGCCAACGTCCTGACTTTC

V gene: TRBV7-2
clone size: NA
D gene: NA
J gene: TRBJ1-1
CDR3 protein: CASSFSMNTEAFF
CDR3 DNA: TGTGCCAGCAGCTTCTCTATGAACACTGAAGCTTTCTTT

V gene: TRBV28
clone size: NA
D gene: TRBD2
J gene: TRBJ2-1
CDR3 protein: CASTPGGTSGTEQFF
CDR3 DNA: TGTGCCAGCACCCCAGGGGGGACTAGCGGGACTGAGCAGTTCTTC

V gene: TRBV7-2
clone size: NA
D gene: NA
J gene: TRBJ2-5
CDR3 protein: CASSLDNRETQYF
CDR3 DNA: TGTGCCAGCAGCCTTGACAATCGGGAGACCCAGTACTTC

V gene: TRBV2
clone size: once
D gene: NA
J gene: TRBJ1-1
CDR3 protein: CASSLRVGDTEAFF
CDR3 DNA: TGTGCCAGCAGCCTCAGGGTAGGGGACACTGAAGCTTTCTTT

V gene: TRBV29-1
clone size: NA
D gene: NA
J gene: TRBJ2-3
CDR3 protein: CSAPNEGGTDTQYF
CDR3 DNA: TGCAGCGCCCCCAACGAAGGGGGCACAGATACGCAGTATTTT

V gene: TRBV7-2
clone size: NA
D gene: TRBD1
J gene: TRBJ1-1
CDR3 protein: CASSPPGQGGTEAFF
CDR3 DNA: TGTGCCAGCAGCCCTCCTGGACAGGGAGGGACTGAAGCTTTCTTT

V gene: TRBV7-2
clone size: NA
D gene: NA
J gene: TRBJ2-5
CDR3 protein: CASSLLRVRGETQYF
CDR3 DNA: TGTGCCAGCAGCTTGTTACGAGTACGGGGGGAGACCCAGTACTTC

V gene: TRBV6-6
clone size: NA
D gene: NA
J gene: TRBJ1-2
CDR3 protein: CASTMQAWGYTF
CDR3 DNA: TGTGCCAGCACTATGCAGGCTTGGGGCTACACCTTC